The 19 T cell receptor beta chains below come from one sample, sequenced in a study of blood T cell repertoires in COVID-19. TCRdb's table, derived via immunoSEQ multiplex PCR, lists solely in-frame clones and lacks some. The sample carries around 250,000 clones, about 80% recorded once. The sequencing input was peripheral blood. The origin of the receptors is a woman aged 80 or older with acute or convalescent COVID-19.

This rearrangement joins TRBV6-2 or TRBV6-3 to TRBJ1-6; D remains ambiguous. The V end lost 0 bases, the J end lost 0 bases, and 12 bases lay between the germline ends. This CDR3 comprises 18 residues. Germline assignment: CDR1 MNHEY and CDR2 SVGEGT. DNA of the CDR3: TGTGCCAGCAGTTACTCGGCAGGATCGAGCTCCTATAATTCACCCCTCCACTTT. This sequence encodes CASSYSAGSSSYNSPLHF.

The table lists this clone with a few counts. This chain links TRBV2 with TRBJ1-1; a possible D gene is TRBD1 (6 bases). From germline, CDR1 is SNHLY and CDR2 FYNNEI. Trimming pared 7 bases from V and 10 bases from J, leaving 16 bases between. The CDR3 loop spans 12 amino acids. In DNA, the CDR3 is TGTGCCAGCATGCCTACAGGGATTGGAGCTTTCTTT. It specifies CASMPTGIGAFF. Using reference TRBV2 and TRBJ1-1 for the parts outside the CDR3, the full variable domain is EPEVTQTPSHQVTQMGQEVILRCVPISNHLYFYWYRQILGQKVEFLVSFYNNEISEKSEIFDDQFSVERPDGSNFTLKIRSTKLEDSAMYFCASMPTGIGAFFGQGTRLTVV.

The rearrangement links TRBV30 to TRBJ2-1, with D possibly matching TRBD2 (6 bases). This CDR3 has 17 amino acids. CDR1 is GTSNPN, CDR2 SVGIG, per germline (reference sequence). Trimming stripped 0 bases from V and 0 bases from J, with 15 bases between. As DNA, the CDR3 is TGTGCCTGGAGTGTAGAGGGAGGAGTCTACTCCTACAATGAGCAGTTCTTC. Its protein is CAWSVEGGVYSYNEQFF.

This clone has a handful of counts. The chain employs TRBV6-5 and TRBJ1-2, with D possibly matching TRBD1 (6 bases). The germline CDR1 and CDR2 sequences are MNHEY and SVGAGI. The CDR3 runs 14 residues. Deletions cut 6 bases from V and 7 bases from J, with 18 bases between. CDR3 sequence (DNA): TGTGCCAGCAGGCCAACAGGGATTTCGTCTGGCTACACCTTC. This sequence encodes CASRPTGISSGYTF.

The V call is TRBV3-1 (or the pseudogene TRBV3-2), the J call TRBJ1-4; D possibly corresponds to TRBD1 (6 bases). Trimming took off 0 bases at V and 8 bases at J, with 22 bases between the two ends. CDR3 size: 18 residues. Germline assignment: CDR1 LGHDT and CDR2 YNNKEL (reference sequence). CDR3 DNA: TGTGCCAGCAGCCAAGAATTTGGTGGGGGCCCTAGCGGCGAAAAACTGTTTTTT. It specifies CASSQEFGGGPSGEKLFF.

The chain links TRBV15 to TRBJ1-1; TRBD1 matches 12 bases. The CDR3 sequence is 15 residues long. Germline V CDR1 and CDR2: LNHNV, YYDKDF (reference sequence). V dropped 7 bases and J dropped 0; count of bases not matched to a gene: 3. CDR3 in DNA: TGTGCCACCACCGGGACAGGGGGCTTGAACACTGAAGCTTTCTTT. It is translated as CATTGTGGLNTEAFF. Full variable domain (outside the CDR3, taken from reference TRBV15 and TRBJ1-1): DAMVIQNPRYQVTQFGKPVTLSCSQTLNHNVMYWYQQKSSQAPKLLFHYYDKDFNNEADTPDNFQSRRPNTSFCFLDIRSPGLGDTAMYLCATTGTGGLNTEAFFGQGTRLTVV.

V is TRBV4-3 and J is TRBJ2-2, with 10 bases identical to TRBD1. CDR1 and CDR2 from the germline V gene are LGHNA and YSLEER. The V and J ends lost 1 base and 6 bases, in that order; junction bases with no gene match: 2. The CDR3 is made up of 15 amino acids. CDR3 in DNA: TGCGCCAGCAGCCAAGGACAGGGGGCGCCCGGGGAGCTGTTTTTT. It is translated as CASSQGQGAPGELFF.

The V and J genes are TRBV6-2 or TRBV6-3 and TRBJ1-2; 8 bases match TRBD1. The CDR3 is 17 amino acids. The V gene's germline CDR1 is MNHEY and CDR2 SVGEGT. After removal of 2 bases from V and 2 bases from J, the junction contained 10 bases not matched to a gene. The DNA for the CDR3 is TGTGCCAGCAGTTACAGCCGGGACAGGCGCCGGAACTATGGCTACACCTTC. Its protein product is CASSYSRDRRRNYGYTF.

The gene calls are TRBV11-2 and TRBJ1-2; D gene uncertain. Germline V gene data show CDR1 as SGHAT and CDR2 as FQNNGV. The CDR3 is 14 residues long. V shed 1 base and J shed 2 bases, with 8 bases lying between them. This chain's CDR3 is CASSLAPRNYGYTF. CDR3 DNA sequence: TGTGCCAGCAGCTTAGCCCCACGGAACTATGGCTACACCTTC.

The gene calls are TRBV3-1 (or the pseudogene TRBV3-2) and TRBJ1-2; D possibly corresponds to TRBD1 (6 bases). This CDR3 has 14 residues. From germline, CDR1 is LGHDT and CDR2 YNNKEL (reference sequence). V was clipped by 6 bases and J by 0 bases, with 11 bases between them. CDR3 protein: CASRGRGANYGYTF. The CDR3 DNA reads TGTGCCAGCAGGGGCAGGGGAGCTAACTATGGCTACACCTTC.

This clone turned up a few times. The chain is built from TRBV4-3 and TRBJ2-1; 12 bases fit TRBD2. The CDR3 is made up of 17 amino acids. The V gene's germline CDR1 is LGHNA and CDR2 YSLEER. Trimming at V came to 1 base and at J to 8 bases, leaving 9 bases not matched to a gene. Here the CDR3 DNA reads TGCGCCAGCAGCCAAGCCCTAACTAGCGGGAGGAGGGATGAGCAGTTCTTC. The encoded protein is CASSQALTSGRRDEQFF.

The chain couples TRBV6-5 to TRBJ1-5; TRBD1 might be the D (6 bases). Trimming stripped 6 bases from V and 4 bases from J, with 16 bases between. The germline V gene has CDR1 MNHEY and CDR2 SVGAGI. This CDR3 spans 15 amino acids. The CDR3, as DNA: TGTGCCAGCAGCTCTCAAGGGGGACGGAATCAGCCCCAGCATTTT. Its translation is CASSSQGGRNQPQHF.

This sequence joins TRBV5-8 and TRBJ1-1; 9 bases map to TRBD1. Germline values: CDR1 SGHTS, CDR2 YDEGEE. The CDR3 runs to 16 residues. J was trimmed by 4 bases and V by 0 bases; bases with no gene match: 7. CDR3 sequence reads: CASSLALGQGSTEAFF. The CDR3 region has the DNA TGTGCCAGCAGCTTGGCCCTTGGACAGGGGAGCACTGAAGCTTTCTTT.

The chain is built from TRBV19 and TRBJ1-4; D possibly corresponds to TRBD1 (5 bases). CDR1 and CDR2 (germline): LNHDA, SQIVND (reference sequence). The CDR3 is 15 amino acids. Trimming took off 7 bases at V and 5 bases at J, with 17 bases between the two ends. CDR3 loop: CASNSRTGGNEKLFF. CDR3 DNA sequence: TGTGCCAGTAACTCTCGAACGGGGGGAAATGAAAAACTGTTTTTT.

The chain employs TRBV6-1 and TRBJ2-7, with 11 positions matching TRBD2. J lost 5 bases, V lost 3 bases, and 12 bases had no gene match. CDR3 length equals 17 residues. The germline V gene has CDR1 MNHNS and CDR2 SASEGT. The CDR3 nucleotides read TGTGCCAGCAGTGATAATCCGGGACTAGCGGCATCGGACGAGCAGTACTTC. It encodes CASSDNPGLAASDEQYF.

Concerning this clone: A much larger clone differs from this one at a single base, so this may be a read error. This sample includes further DNA sequences coding for the same CDR3. The chain combines TRBV5-4 with TRBJ1-1, with D unclear. Germline CDR1 and CDR2: SGHNT and YYREEE (reference sequence). CDR3 size: 13 residues. V lost 1 base to trimming and J lost 1 base, with 5 bases between them. CDR3 protein: CASSLQENTEAFF. The CDR3 nucleotides read TGTGCCAGCAGCTTGCAGGAGAACACTGAAGCTTTCTTT.

This clone showed up just a few times. V is TRBV7-9 and J is TRBJ1-1; tentative D call: TRBD1 (5 bases). Germline loops: CDR1 SEHNR, CDR2 FQNEAQ (reference sequence). V lost 0 bases to trimming and J lost 4 bases, with 12 bases between them. The CDR3 covers 15 residues. The DNA of the CDR3 is TGTGCCAGCAGCTTAGCCCACAGGCAGAGCACTGAAGCTTTCTTT. Residues: CASSLAHRQSTEAFF. The full variable domain, in which reference TRBV7-9 and TRBJ1-1 provide the parts outside the CDR3, is DTGVSQNPRHKITKRGQNVTFRCDPISEHNRLYWYRQTLGQGPEFLTYFQNEAQLEKSRLLSDRFSAERPKGSFSTLEIQRTEQGDSAMYLCASSLAHRQSTEAFFGQGTRLTVV.

The table lists this clone with many counts. The gene calls are TRBV9 and TRBJ1-2, with 8 bases identical to TRBD1. Germline values: CDR1 SGDLS, CDR2 YYNGEE. The CDR3 sequence is 12 residues long. The V gene end was trimmed by 3 bases and the J gene end by 14 bases; junction bases not matched to a gene: 9. CDR3 loop: CASSARDRLQTF. The CDR3 DNA follows: TGTGCCAGCAGCGCCCGGGACAGGCTGCAGACCTTC.

The chain couples TRBV20-1 to TRBJ1-4, with D possibly TRBD1 on 5 matching bases. This CDR3 is built from 11 residues. The germline V gene encodes CDR1 DFQATT and CDR2 SNEGSKA (reference sequence). V was cut by 5 bases and J by 8 bases, with 9 bases left in between. The DNA of the CDR3 is TGCAGTGCTCCGACAGAGGAAAAACTGTTTTTT. It specifies CSAPTEEKLFF.